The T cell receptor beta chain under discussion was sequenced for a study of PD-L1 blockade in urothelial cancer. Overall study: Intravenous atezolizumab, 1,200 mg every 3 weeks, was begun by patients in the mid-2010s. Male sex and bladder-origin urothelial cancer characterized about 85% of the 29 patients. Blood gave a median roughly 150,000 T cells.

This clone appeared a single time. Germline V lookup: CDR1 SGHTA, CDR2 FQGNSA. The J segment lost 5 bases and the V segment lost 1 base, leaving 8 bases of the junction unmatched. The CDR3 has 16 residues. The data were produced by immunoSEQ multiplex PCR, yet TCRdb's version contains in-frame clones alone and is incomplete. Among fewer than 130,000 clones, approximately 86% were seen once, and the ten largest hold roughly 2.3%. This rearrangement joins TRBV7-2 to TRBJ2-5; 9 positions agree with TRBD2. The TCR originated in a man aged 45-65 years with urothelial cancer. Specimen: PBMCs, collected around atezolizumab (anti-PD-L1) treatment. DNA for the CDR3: TGTGCCAGCAGCTTAGTCCCTAGCGGGATGAGGGAGACCCAGTACTTC. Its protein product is CASSLVPSGMRETQYF.